These T cell receptor beta chains were read from a single sample in a study of cytomegalovirus exposure and HLA in healthy donors. Profiled with immunoSEQ multiplex PCR; TCRdb holds only in-frame clones, not every one. The data hold roughly 100,000 clones, with 70% to 90% observed a single time. Sequenced material: PBMCs. The receptors here all came from a man aged 40-50 years in good health and CMV-seronegative. Both conserved end residues are part of each CDR3. Each record gives: clone size, V gene, D gene, J gene, CDR3 DNA, CDR3 protein. D genes are given only for firm matches. Some rows mark clone size as missing; the rest say once, few, many or name a class of expanded clone.

clone_size: once
v_call: TRBV29-1
d_call: NA
j_call: TRBJ2-4
cdr3_nt: TGCAGCGTTGCAGGGATGCAAAACATTCAGTACTTC
cdr3_aa: CSVAGMQNIQYF

clone_size: NA
v_call: TRBV18
d_call: TRBD1
j_call: TRBJ2-7
cdr3_nt: TGTGCCAGCTCACCAGCGGGACAGGGAGGCGAGCAGTACTTC
cdr3_aa: CASSPAGQGGEQYF

clone_size: NA
v_call: TRBV2
d_call: TRBD2
j_call: TRBJ2-1
cdr3_nt: TGTGCCAGCAGGGCCGATGTGACTAGCGGGACTGACAATGAGCAGTTCTTC
cdr3_aa: CASRADVTSGTDNEQFF

clone_size: NA
v_call: TRBV18
d_call: TRBD2
j_call: TRBJ2-3
cdr3_nt: TGTGCCAGCTCAGTGGCTAGCGGGGGAGTGACAGATACGCAGTATTTT
cdr3_aa: CASSVASGGVTDTQYF

clone_size: NA
v_call: TRBV2
d_call: NA
j_call: TRBJ1-2
cdr3_nt: TGTGCCAGCAGCCTTGGTGGACAGATTAACTATGGCTACACCTTC
cdr3_aa: CASSLGGQINYGYTF

clone_size: NA
v_call: TRBV2
d_call: TRBD1
j_call: TRBJ2-1
cdr3_nt: TGTGCCAGCCTCTCCGGGACAGGGTTTGGGTTCGGTAAGGACAATGAGCAGTTCTTC
cdr3_aa: CASLSGTGFGFGKDNEQFF

clone_size: once
v_call: TRBV5-1
d_call: TRBD2
j_call: TRBJ2-1
cdr3_nt: TGCGCCAGCAGCCTCGGAGCGGGGGGGTCCTACAATGAGCAGTTCTTC
cdr3_aa: CASSLGAGGSYNEQFF

clone_size: NA
v_call: TRBV9
d_call: NA
j_call: TRBJ2-2
cdr3_nt: TGTGCCAGCAGCGTAGTGGGACTTGGGACCGGGGAGCTGTTTTTT
cdr3_aa: CASSVVGLGTGELFF

clone_size: NA
v_call: TRBV27
d_call: TRBD1
j_call: TRBJ1-6
cdr3_nt: TGTGCCAGCAGTTTTTATCCCTCCCTCCGGGACAGGGATTCACCCCTCCACTTT
cdr3_aa: CASSFYPSLRDRDSPLHF

clone_size: NA
v_call: TRBV29-1
d_call: NA
j_call: TRBJ1-1
cdr3_nt: TGCAGCGTTGAAGATATTTTCACTGAAGCTTTCTTT
cdr3_aa: CSVEDIFTEAFF

clone_size: NA
v_call: TRBV5-6
d_call: NA
j_call: TRBJ1-2
cdr3_nt: TGTGCCAGCAGCCTCAGGGAATATGGCTACACCTTC
cdr3_aa: CASSLREYGYTF

clone_size: NA
v_call: TRBV27
d_call: TRBD1
j_call: TRBJ2-3
cdr3_nt: TGTGCCAGCAGTCAAAAAAACAGGGGCCGAGGCACAGATACGCAGTATTTT
cdr3_aa: CASSQKNRGRGTDTQYF

clone_size: NA
v_call: TRBV27
d_call: NA
j_call: TRBJ1-5
cdr3_nt: TGTGCCAGCAGCCCTAATCCGGGGGTTAGCAATCAGCCCCAGCATTTT
cdr3_aa: CASSPNPGVSNQPQHF

clone_size: NA
v_call: TRBV5-6
d_call: TRBD2
j_call: TRBJ2-5
cdr3_nt: TGTGCCAGCAGCTTCGGTCCGCGGGGGGAGGAGGAGACCCAGTACTTC
cdr3_aa: CASSFGPRGEEETQYF

clone_size: NA
v_call: TRBV15
d_call: NA
j_call: TRBJ1-1
cdr3_nt: TGTGCCACCAGCGCCGACAGGAACACTGAAGCTTTCTTT
cdr3_aa: CATSADRNTEAFF

clone_size: NA
v_call: TRBV6-5
d_call: TRBD2
j_call: TRBJ2-2
cdr3_nt: TGTGCCAGCAAGGGACTAGCGGGGGACACCGGGGAGCTGTTTTTT
cdr3_aa: CASKGLAGDTGELFF

clone_size: NA
v_call: TRBV7-8
d_call: NA
j_call: TRBJ2-3
cdr3_nt: TGTGCCACCACTCGAACCTCTAGCACAGATACGCAGTATTTT
cdr3_aa: CATTRTSSTDTQYF

clone_size: NA
v_call: TRBV4-2
d_call: NA
j_call: TRBJ1-2
cdr3_nt: TGTGCCAGCAGCCAAGACTTCGGTTATGTCTATGGCTACACCTTC
cdr3_aa: CASSQDFGYVYGYTF

clone_size: NA
v_call: TRBV10-2
d_call: TRBD1
j_call: TRBJ1-5
cdr3_nt: TGCGCCAGCAGTGAGTTCGAGGGGGCGAGCAATCAGCCCCAGCATTTT
cdr3_aa: CASSEFEGASNQPQHF

clone_size: NA
v_call: TRBV13
d_call: NA
j_call: TRBJ2-3
cdr3_nt: TGTGCCAGCAGCTCCTTACTCACGGATACGCAGTATTTT
cdr3_aa: CASSSLLTDTQYF

clone_size: NA
v_call: TRBV30
d_call: NA
j_call: TRBJ2-3
cdr3_nt: TGTGCATGGGGGGCCACAGATACGCAGTATTTT
cdr3_aa: CAWGATDTQYF

clone_size: NA
v_call: TRBV28
d_call: TRBD1
j_call: TRBJ2-3
cdr3_nt: TGTGCCAGCAGTCCCGGACAGGGGGCGACAGATACGCAGTATTTT
cdr3_aa: CASSPGQGATDTQYF

clone_size: NA
v_call: TRBV5-1
d_call: TRBD1
j_call: TRBJ2-1
cdr3_nt: TGCGCCAGTCGAGCACAGGGGCCCTACAATGAGCAGTTCTTC
cdr3_aa: CASRAQGPYNEQFF

clone_size: NA
v_call: TRBV10-3
d_call: NA
j_call: TRBJ1-5
cdr3_nt: TGTGCCATCGGTCCGGCAGGGGACCAGCCCCAGCATTTT
cdr3_aa: CAIGPAGDQPQHF

clone_size: NA
v_call: TRBV29-1
d_call: TRBD1
j_call: TRBJ1-1
cdr3_nt: TGCAGCGTAGCCCTGAGGGACAGCAACACTGAAGCTTTCTTT
cdr3_aa: CSVALRDSNTEAFF

clone_size: NA
v_call: TRBV25-1
d_call: NA
j_call: TRBJ1-2
cdr3_nt: TGTGCCAGCAGTCTCCTAACTAACTATGGCTACACCTTC
cdr3_aa: CASSLLTNYGYTF